Following are 8 T cell receptor beta chains from one sample sequenced in a study of blood T cell repertoires in COVID-19. TCRdb keeps only in-frame clones here, not all; method: immunoSEQ multiplex PCR. The data show about 140,000 clones, around 80% seen once. The sequenced sample was peripheral blood. These receptors were obtained from a man in his 60s with acute or convalescent COVID-19.

The V and J genes are TRBV19 and TRBJ1-2; 7 bases agree with TRBD1. After removal of 3 bases from V and 8 bases from J, the junction contained 12 bases not matched to a gene. Germline-derived CDR1 and CDR2 are LNHDA and SQIVND (reference sequence). The CDR3 is 15 residues long. The CDR3 region has the DNA TGTGCCAGTAGTATCGGGCTTACAGGGGTGGCCGGCTACACCTTC. Translating it yields CASSIGLTGVAGYTF. The full variable domain, in which reference TRBV19 and TRBJ1-2 provide the parts outside the CDR3, is DGGITQSPKYLFRKEGQNVTLSCEQNLNHDAMYWYRQDPGQGLRLIYYSQIVNDFQKGDIAEGYSVSREKKESFPLTVTSAQKNPTAFYLCASSIGLTGVAGYTFGSGTRLTVV.

This clone appeared a few times. The chain links TRBV24-1 to TRBJ2-1, with D maybe TRBD2 (5 bases). The CDR3 contains 12 residues. In germline, CDR1 is KGHDR, CDR2 SFDVKD. V was shortened by 4 bases and J by 13 bases, with 13 bases between the two germline ends. The CDR3, as DNA: TGTGCCACCAGTGAGATAGCGAGGGAACAGTTCTTC. Its translation: CATSEIAREQFF.

This clone was observed at least ten times. This chain connects TRBV2 to TRBJ2-3, with D maybe TRBD1 (5 bases). CDR1 and CDR2 from the germline V gene are SNHLY and FYNNEI. The V end was cut by 6 bases, the J end by 0 bases, with 10 bases between. The CDR3 has 14 amino acids. CDR3 region: CASRTVTSTDTQYF. Here the CDR3 DNA reads TGTGCCAGCAGGACAGTTACTAGCACAGATACGCAGTATTTT.

The DNA for the CDR3 is TGTGCCAGCACCCGACTAGCGGGGAATGAGCAGTTCTTC. It specifies CASTRLAGNEQFF. The V and J genes are TRBV12-3 or TRBV12-4 and TRBJ2-1; 11 nucleotides align to TRBD2. The CDR3 consists of 13 residues. V lost 7 bases and J lost 7; bases outside the gene matches: 3.

This chain uses TRBV7-2 with TRBJ2-5; perhaps TRBD2 as D (5 bases). The V and J ends lost 1 base and 5 bases respectively, with 8 bases between them. The CDR3 totals 13 residues. Per germline, CDR1 SGHTA and CDR2 FQGNSA. In nucleotides, the CDR3 is TGTGCCAGCAGCTTAGGAGGGAGCGAGACCCAGTACTTC. It encodes CASSLGGSETQYF. The variable domain in full, with the rest retrieved from reference TRBV7-2 and TRBJ2-5, is GAGVSQSPSNKVTEKGKDVELRCDPISGHTALYWYRQSLGQGLEFLIYFQGNSAPDKSGLPSDRFSAERTGGSVSTLTIQRTQQEDSAVYLCASSLGGSETQYFGPGTRLLVL.

The CDR3 is CASSLGTSAKNIQYF. CDR3 nucleotides: TGTGCCAGCAGCTTGGGGACTAGCGCCAAAAACATTCAGTACTTC. The chain couples TRBV5-5 to TRBJ2-4; 8 positions match TRBD2. The CDR3 extends over 15 amino acids. Germline-derived CDR1 and CDR2 are SGHKS and YYEKEE (reference sequence). J gave up 1 base and V 0 bases, and 0 bases lay outside the gene matches.

The gene calls are TRBV27 and TRBJ2-5; TRBD2 matches 8 bases. Per the germline V gene, CDR1 is MNHEY and CDR2 is SMNVEV (reference sequence). The junction had 21 bases not matched to a gene; V was cut back by 4 bases and J by 2 bases. The CDR3 has 20 amino acids. The CDR3 DNA reads as TGTGCCAGCAGTTCCGCCGCCGGGACTAGATCCCCGATCCTTCAAGAGACCCAGTACTTC. This gives the protein CASSSAAGTRSPILQETQYF.

A few counts support this clone. The rearrangement links TRBV29-1 to TRBJ2-3; the match to TRBD1 covers 11 bases. The V segment lost 6 bases and the J segment 6 bases; nucleotides outside the gene matches: 2. Germline CDR1 and CDR2: SQVTM and ANQGSEA. This CDR3 is 12 amino acids long. DNA for the CDR3: TGCAGCGTGGGACAGGGGGTGGATACGCAGTATTTT. Amino acids: CSVGQGVDTQYF.